The rows below give T cell receptor beta chains drawn from one sample of a study of spatial heterogeneity in lung cancer. MiXCR, applied by TCRdb to the 5' RACE reads, yields one record per CDR3 protein. The data show roughly 75,000 distinct CDR3 sequences, with roughly 13% seen just once and approximately 7.2% held by the top ten. The specimen comprised PBMCs, sampled at surgery. These receptor sequences come from a male donor with early-stage non-small cell lung cancer. The CDR3 runs from the conserved cysteine through the conserved F or W. D genes are given only for firm matches. Expanded clones are given a class, and other clones once, few, many or no size at all.

D: NA
V: TRBV9
J: TRBJ2-4
size: many
CDR3: CASSVAWENIQYF
DNA: TGTGCCAGCAGCGTAGCTTGGGAAAACATTCAGTACTTC

D: NA
V: TRBV6-6
J: TRBJ1-6
size: NA
CDR3: CASTSLGADNSPLHF
DNA: TGTGCCAGCACCTCCCTGGGGGCGGATAATTCACCCCTCCACTTT

D: TRBD2
V: TRBV6-2/TRBV6-3
J: TRBJ2-5
size: few
CDR3: CASSPLAGEETQYF
DNA: TGTGCCAGCAGCCCCCTAGCGGGAGAAGAGACCCAGTACTTC

D: NA
V: TRBV25-1
J: TRBJ2-5
size: NA
CDR3: CASTYGAQETQYF
DNA: TGTGCCAGCACCTACGGGGCCCAAGAGACCCAGTACTTC

D: TRBD2
V: TRBV9
J: TRBJ2-5
size: NA
CDR3: CASSVGLAGGETQYF
DNA: TGTGCCAGCAGCGTAGGACTAGCGGGAGGTGAGACCCAGTACTTC

D: TRBD2
V: TRBV10-3
J: TRBJ2-1
size: NA
CDR3: CAIMGLAGPNEQFF
DNA: TGTGCCATCATGGGACTAGCGGGACCCAATGAGCAGTTCTTC

D: TRBD2
V: TRBV6-5
J: TRBJ2-1
size: few
CDR3: CASSPSGTSYNEQFF
DNA: TGTGCCAGCAGTCCCAGCGGGACCTCCTACAATGAGCAGTTCTTC

D: NA
V: TRBV2
J: TRBJ2-7
size: few
CDR3: CASIRELGGVTYEQYF
DNA: TGTGCCAGCATTCGGGAGCTGGGCGGGGTCACCTACGAGCAGTACTTC

D: TRBD1
V: TRBV29-1
J: TRBJ2-3
size: few
CDR3: CSANPRTGLGDTQYF
DNA: TGCAGCGCTAACCCGCGGACAGGGTTGGGAGATACGCAGTATTTT

D: NA
V: TRBV18
J: TRBJ2-3
size: NA
CDR3: CASSPPGVDTQYF
DNA: TGTGCCAGCTCACCACCGGGTGTAGATACGCAGTATTTT

D: NA
V: TRBV27
J: TRBJ1-1
size: NA
CDR3: CASSLGRMNTEAFF
DNA: TGTGCCAGCAGTTTAGGACGGATGAACACTGAAGCTTTCTTT

D: TRBD1
V: TRBV12-3/TRBV12-4
J: TRBJ2-5
size: many
CDR3: CASSADRDRGTQYF
DNA: TGTGCCAGCAGCGCGGACCGGGACAGGGGGACCCAGTACTTC

D: NA
V: TRBV13
J: TRBJ1-1
size: many
CDR3: CASSQMNTEAFF
DNA: TGTGCCAGCAGCCAGATGAACACTGAAGCTTTCTTT

D: TRBD1
V: TRBV18
J: TRBJ1-4
size: NA
CDR3: CASSPTGGDEKLFF
DNA: TGTGCCAGCTCCCCCACAGGGGGCGATGAAAAACTGTTTTTT

D: NA
V: TRBV4-2
J: TRBJ2-5
size: many
CDR3: CASSQRVASGERVQETQYF
DNA: TGTGCCAGCAGCCAAAGGGTAGCCTCGGGAGAGCGGGTGCAAGAGACCCAGTACTTC

D: NA
V: TRBV7-9
J: TRBJ2-3
size: many
CDR3: CASSFGEPDTQYF
DNA: TGTGCCAGCAGCTTCGGGGAACCAGATACGCAGTATTTT

D: NA
V: TRBV5-1
J: TRBJ1-1
size: few
CDR3: CASSLTPSMNTEAFF
DNA: TGCGCCAGCAGCTTGACCCCGTCAATGAACACTGAAGCTTTCTTT

D: NA
V: TRBV21-1
J: TRBJ2-5
size: NA
CDR3: CASSKARQKETQYF
DNA: TGTGCCAGCAGCAAGGCCCGTCAAAAAGAGACCCAGTACTTC

D: TRBD2
V: TRBV7-3
J: TRBJ2-1
size: many
CDR3: CASSSETGLAGGGEQFF
DNA: TGTGCCAGCAGCTCAGAGACGGGACTAGCGGGAGGCGGTGAGCAGTTCTTC

D: NA
V: TRBV29-1
J: TRBJ1-1
size: many
CDR3: CSAGTMNTEAFF
DNA: TGCAGCGCCGGGACAATGAACACTGAAGCTTTCTTT

D: NA
V: TRBV2
J: TRBJ2-6
size: NA
CDR3: CASRRDPGANVLTF
DNA: TGTGCCAGCCGTCGTGACCCCGGGGCCAACGTCCTGACTTTC

D: NA
V: TRBV6-2/TRBV6-3
J: TRBJ2-1
size: NA
CDR3: CASSYEGGGPSSYNEQFF
DNA: TGTGCCAGCAGTTACGAGGGGGGAGGACCGAGCTCCTACAATGAGCAGTTCTTC